This T cell receptor (beta chain) was documented in a study of control samples from healthy donors and cancer patients. The V end was cut by 5 bases, the J end by 3 bases, with 20 bases between. CDR3 length: 17 amino acids. CDR1 is MNHEY, CDR2 SVGEGT, per germline. The assay was immunoSEQ multiplex PCR, and TCRdb's table has in-frame clones only and misses some. The sample records 2,300 or so clones, approximately 96% being singletons. This TCR derives from a man between 65 and 79 years old with colorectal cancer. The sequencing sample was made of PBMCs. The chain combines TRBV6-2 or TRBV6-3 with TRBJ1-5; possible D gene TRBD1, 5 bases. CDR3 sequence: CASSGTMGGLLNQPQHF. The DNA for the CDR3 is TGTGCCAGCAGTGGAACCATGGGGGGGTTACTCAATCAGCCCCAGCATTTT.